Listed below are T cell receptor beta chains from one sample, sequenced in a study of CD8 T cells in Susac syndrome. TCRdb reanalysed the immunoSEQ multiplex PCR reads using MiXCR and keeps one entry per CDR3 protein. The sample records 95,000 to 150,000 distinct CDR3 sequences, roughly 94% being singletons. Sequencing was performed on CD8+ T cells from PBMCs. These receptors all come from a human donor with Susac syndrome. CDR3s include the opening cysteine and the closing phenylalanine or tryptophan. D genes are given only for firm matches. Only part of the rows carry a size: once, few, many, or a class if the clone is expanded.

clone size,D gene,J gene,V gene,CDR3 DNA,CDR3 protein
.,TRBD1,TRBJ2-7,TRBV4-3,TGCGCCAGAGAAGACAGGGCCTCCTACGAGCAGTACTTC,CAREDRASYEQYF
.,TRBD1,TRBJ2-3,TRBV18,TGTGCCAGCTCACCAGAACCGGGACAGAGCACAGATACGCAGTATTTT,CASSPEPGQSTDTQYF
.,.,TRBJ2-7,TRBV14,TGTGCCAGCAGCCAAGAAGGTGAACACCGCTACGAGCAGTACTTC,CASSQEGEHRYEQYF
.,TRBD2,TRBJ2-7,TRBV20-1,TGCAGTGCTAGACCACGCCGGGCGGGGGACTACGAGCAGTACTTC,CSARPRRAGDYEQYF
once,.,TRBJ1-6,TRBV25-1,TGTGCCAGCAGTGAATACAGACAGAACTCCTATAATTCACCCCTCCACTTT,CASSEYRQNSYNSPLHF
.,TRBD1,TRBJ1-5,TRBV12-3/TRBV12-4,TGTGCCAGCGGGCCGGGACAGGGTGGTCAGCCCCAGCATTTT,CASGPGQGGQPQHF
once,.,TRBJ1-5,TRBV12-3/TRBV12-4,TGTGCCAGCACCTGGGGGGACACCAATCAGCCCCAGCATTTT,CASTWGDTNQPQHF
.,TRBD1,TRBJ2-2,TRBV7-2,TGTGCCAGCAGTTGGACAGGGCCCGGGGAGCTGTTTTTT,CASSWTGPGELFF
.,.,TRBJ1-1,TRBV13,TGTGCCAGCAGCTCCAAAGTCAGGGAAGGGAACACTGAAGCTTTCTTT,CASSSKVREGNTEAFF
.,.,TRBJ1-2,TRBV9,TGTGCCAGCAGCCCCCCCGACGGAAACTATGGCTACACCTTC,CASSPPDGNYGYTF
.,.,TRBJ2-7,TRBV20-1,TGCAGTGCTAGACCCTCGGAGGTCCTCTACGAGCAGTACTTC,CSARPSEVLYEQYF
once,.,TRBJ2-3,TRBV4-1,TGCGCCAGCAGCCAAGAGGATACGCAGTATTTT,CASSQEDTQYF
.,.,TRBJ2-3,TRBV7-9,TGTGCCAGCAGCTTAGGGGGCTCGCAGTATTTT,CASSLGGSQYF
.,.,TRBJ2-5,TRBV4-1,TGCGCCAGCAGCCAAGGGGCAGCGGTACAAGAGACCCAGTACTTC,CASSQGAAVQETQYF
once,.,TRBJ1-2,TRBV20-1,TGCAGTGCTAGGGGCACGACTAACTATGGCTACACCTTC,CSARGTTNYGYTF
.,TRBD2,TRBJ2-1,TRBV9,TGTGCCAGCAGCCCCCCAGCGGGGGGTTACAATGAGCAGTTCTTC,CASSPPAGGYNEQFF
.,.,TRBJ2-5,TRBV6-5,TGTGCCAGCAGAGCTGCTTCCTCCCAAGAGACCCAGTACTTC,CASRAASSQETQYF
.,.,TRBJ1-2,TRBV7-6,TGTGCCAGCAGCTTAGGGGCGCCGGACTATGGCTACACCTTC,CASSLGAPDYGYTF
.,.,TRBJ1-1,TRBV7-6,TGTGCCAGCAGCTTAAGGAGTGGCCCGGTGGTGACTGAAGCTTTCTTT,CASSLRSGPVVTEAFF
once,.,TRBJ1-5,TRBV4-3,TGCGCCAGCAGCCAAGATCTAGAGGGTAATCAGCCCCAGCATTTT,CASSQDLEGNQPQHF
.,.,TRBJ1-2,TRBV6-5,TGTGCCAGCAGTTACTCTTTTTGGCCCCGCTATGGCTACACCTTC,CASSYSFWPRYGYTF
.,.,TRBJ2-5,TRBV11-3,TGTGCCAGCAGCTTAGATTGGGGAGAGACCCAGTACTTC,CASSLDWGETQYF
.,.,TRBJ2-1,TRBV10-2,TGCGCCAGCAGTGAGTCGATCTCTAGGTTCTTC,CASSESISRFF
.,.,TRBJ2-5,TRBV7-8,TGTGCCAGCAGCTTACCGGGACAAGAGACCCAGTACTTC,CASSLPGQETQYF
.,TRBD2,TRBJ2-7,TRBV4-3,TGCGCCAGCAGCCAAGATTTCTCTAGCGGGGGTTACGAGCAGTACTTC,CASSQDFSSGGYEQYF
.,TRBD1,TRBJ1-1,TRBV12-3/TRBV12-4,TGTGCCAGCAATCGCCCGGGACAGCTGAACACTGAAGCTTTCTTT,CASNRPGQLNTEAFF
once,.,TRBJ2-5,TRBV6-2/TRBV6-3,TGTGCCAGCAGTTTTGACGGGGAAGAGACCCAGTACTTC,CASSFDGEETQYF
.,.,TRBJ2-5,TRBV4-3,TGCGCCAGCAGCTCCCGGACAGCGGAGACCCAGTACTTC,CASSSRTAETQYF
.,TRBD2,TRBJ2-1,TRBV19,TGTGCCAGTAGTATGATTGATAGCGGGGGGGCCCGGGCCTTC,CASSMIDSGGARAF